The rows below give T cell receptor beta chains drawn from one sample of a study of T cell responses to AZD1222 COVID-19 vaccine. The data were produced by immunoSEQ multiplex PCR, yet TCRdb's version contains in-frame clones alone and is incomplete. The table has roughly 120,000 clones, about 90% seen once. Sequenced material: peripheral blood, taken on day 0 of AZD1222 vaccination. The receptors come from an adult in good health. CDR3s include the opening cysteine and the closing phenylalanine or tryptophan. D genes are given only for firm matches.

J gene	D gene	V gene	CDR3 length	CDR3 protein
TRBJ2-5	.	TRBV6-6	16	CASRAVGGARRETQYF
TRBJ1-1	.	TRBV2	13	CASSWRDGQIPFF
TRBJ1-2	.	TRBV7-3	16	CASSPTPGPTSYGYTF
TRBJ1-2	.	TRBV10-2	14	CASSASQGRYGYTF
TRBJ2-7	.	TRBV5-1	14	CASSLAIAGEEQYF
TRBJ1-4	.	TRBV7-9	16	CASSLSWGRDNEKLFF
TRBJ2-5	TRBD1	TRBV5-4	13	CASSWRQGETQYF
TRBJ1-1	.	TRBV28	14	CASSLDRSGSEAFF
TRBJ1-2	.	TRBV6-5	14	CASSYSISNYGYTF
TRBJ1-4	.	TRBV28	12	CASSQGTEKLFF
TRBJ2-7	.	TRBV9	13	CASSVAESYEQYF
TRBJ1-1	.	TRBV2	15	CASSVTPVMNTEAFF
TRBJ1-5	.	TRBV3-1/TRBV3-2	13	CASSRAGNQPQHF
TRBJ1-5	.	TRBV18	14	CASSPDRVNQPQHF
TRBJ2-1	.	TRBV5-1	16	CASSLTQAASYNEQFF
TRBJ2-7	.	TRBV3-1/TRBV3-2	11	CASSHGYEQYF
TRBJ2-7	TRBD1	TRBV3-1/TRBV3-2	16	CASSQSGTGGYREQYF